These 7 T cell receptor beta chains share one sample of origin, sequenced in a study of T cell repertoires in cytomegalovirus infection. MiXCR was run by TCRdb on the reads, yielding one entry per CDR3 protein. The sample lists around 240,000 distinct CDR3 sequences, approximately 24% occurring once. Sequencing was performed on CD8+ T cells from PBMCs. These receptors were taken from a human donor in good health (CMV status not recorded). Some clones in this sample may be carry-over from other donors' samples.

The genes are TRBV29-1 and TRBJ1-1, with D possibly matching TRBD1 (6 bases). The germline V gene encodes CDR1 SQVTM and CDR2 ANQGSEA. The CDR3 sequence is 14 residues long. The ends were cut back, 0 bases at V and 10 bases at J, with 18 bases in the middle. The CDR3 sequence: CSVEERKGGFGAFF. The DNA for the CDR3 is TGCAGCGTTGAAGAAAGGAAGGGGGGCTTCGGAGCTTTCTTT.

This clonotype was picked up many times. The chain carries TRBV19 and TRBJ1-2, with TRBD1 as a possible D gene (5 bases). The CDR3 is 14 amino acids. The V end lost 7 bases, the J end lost 0 bases, and 12 bases lay between the germline ends. Germline CDR1 is LNHDA and CDR2 is SQIVND (reference sequence). The CDR3 region is CASTTGETNYGYTF. The CDR3 DNA follows: TGTGCCAGTACAACAGGCGAAACTAACTATGGCTACACCTTC.

This clonotype was detected a few times. V and J are TRBV13 and TRBJ2-7; a weak D match, TRBD2 (7 bases). Germline values: CDR1 PRHDT, CDR2 FYEKMQ (reference sequence). The CDR3 has 15 amino acids. Trimming removed 0 bases at V and 4 bases at J, with 13 bases between. The CDR3 region has the DNA TGTGCCAGCAGCTTAGGTACGGGGGGCGCATACGAGCAGTACTTC. Protein sequence: CASSLGTGGAYEQYF.

This clonotype was found a few times. The rearrangement links TRBV20-1 to TRBJ2-1, with D possibly matching TRBD2 (6 bases). V was clipped by 5 bases and J by 7 bases, with 15 bases between them. CDR1 DFQATT and CDR2 SNEGSKA come from the germline V gene (reference sequence). The CDR3 is 13 amino acids. The CDR3 loop is CSAHIGTQNEQFF. CDR3 in DNA: TGCAGTGCTCACATCGGGACTCAGAATGAGCAGTTCTTC.

This clonotype was seen only a few times. The CDR3 region has the DNA TGTGCCAGCAGCCCGACCAGCAACCCCGATGGAGCTTTCTTT. Amino acids: CASSPTSNPDGAFF. V usage is TRBV7-9 and J usage is TRBJ1-1, with D uncertain. Germline CDR1 and CDR2: SEHNR and FQNEAQ (reference sequence). This CDR3 has 14 amino acids. Trimming removed 5 bases at V and 10 bases at J, with 20 bases between.

This clonotype was found once. V usage is TRBV19 and J usage is TRBJ2-1; D is unresolved. The CDR3 has 16 amino acids. Looked up from germline, CDR1 is LNHDA and CDR2 is SQIVND (reference sequence). The ends were cut back, 7 bases at V and 0 bases at J, with 16 bases in the middle. The chain's CDR3 is CASNYGPESSYNEQFF. DNA of the CDR3: TGTGCCAGTAATTACGGGCCCGAGAGCTCCTACAATGAGCAGTTCTTC.

The V gene is TRBV9, the J gene TRBJ2-5; D ambiguous. Trimming left V 5 bases short and J 5 bases short, with 19 bases between. CDR3 size: 15 residues. Germline assignment: CDR1 SGDLS and CDR2 YYNGEE. In DNA, the CDR3 is TGTGCCAGCAGTGCCAACGACATGAATTTGGAGACCCAGTACTTC. Amino acids: CASSANDMNLETQYF. Looking up the rest from reference TRBV9 and TRBJ2-5 gives the full variable domain: DSGVTQTPKHLITATGQRVTLRCSPRSGDLSVYWYQQSLDQGLQFLIQYYNGEERAKGNILERFSAQQFPDLHSELNLSSLELGDSALYFCASSANDMNLETQYFGPGTRLLVL.